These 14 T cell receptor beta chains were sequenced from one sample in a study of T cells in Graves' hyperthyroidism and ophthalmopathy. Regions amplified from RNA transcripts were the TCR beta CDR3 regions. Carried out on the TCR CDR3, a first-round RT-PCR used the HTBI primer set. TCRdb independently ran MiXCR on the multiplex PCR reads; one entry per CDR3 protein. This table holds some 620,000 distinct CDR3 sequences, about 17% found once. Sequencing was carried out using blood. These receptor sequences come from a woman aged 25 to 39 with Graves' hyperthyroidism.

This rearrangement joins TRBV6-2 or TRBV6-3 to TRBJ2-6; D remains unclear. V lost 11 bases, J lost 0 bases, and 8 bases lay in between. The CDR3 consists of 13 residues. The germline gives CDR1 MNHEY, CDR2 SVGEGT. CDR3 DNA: TGTGCCGCGGAGAGCTCTGGGGCCAACGTCCTGACTTTC. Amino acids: CAAESSGANVLTF.

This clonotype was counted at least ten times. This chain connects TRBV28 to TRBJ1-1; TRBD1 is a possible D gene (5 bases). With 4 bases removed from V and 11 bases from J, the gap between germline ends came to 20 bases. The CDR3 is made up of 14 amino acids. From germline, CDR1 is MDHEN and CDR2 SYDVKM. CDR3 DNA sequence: TGTGCCAGCAGTTCCCGGGGGGGGAGTCTAGGGGCTTTCTTT. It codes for CASSSRGGSLGAFF.

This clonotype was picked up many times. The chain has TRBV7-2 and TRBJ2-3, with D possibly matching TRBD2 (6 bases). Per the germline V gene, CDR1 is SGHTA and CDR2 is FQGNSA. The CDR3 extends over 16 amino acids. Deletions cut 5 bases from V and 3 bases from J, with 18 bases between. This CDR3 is CASSLDGAGRTDTQYF. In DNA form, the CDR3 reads TGTGCCAGCAGCCTAGACGGCGCGGGAAGGACAGATACGCAGTATTTT.

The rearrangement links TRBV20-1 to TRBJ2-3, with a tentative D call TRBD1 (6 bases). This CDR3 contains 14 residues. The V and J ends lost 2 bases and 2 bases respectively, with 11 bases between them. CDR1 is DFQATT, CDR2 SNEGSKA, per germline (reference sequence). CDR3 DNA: TGCAGTGCTAGACGGGACATAATCACAGATACGCAGTATTTT. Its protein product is CSARRDIITDTQYF.

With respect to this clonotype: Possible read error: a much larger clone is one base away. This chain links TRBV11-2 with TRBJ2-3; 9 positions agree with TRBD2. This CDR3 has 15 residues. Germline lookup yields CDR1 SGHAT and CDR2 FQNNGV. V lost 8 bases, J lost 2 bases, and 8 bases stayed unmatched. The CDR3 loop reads CASARVAGDTDTQYF. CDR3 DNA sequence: TGTGCCAGCGCTAGGGTAGCGGGAGACACAGATACGCAGTATTTT.

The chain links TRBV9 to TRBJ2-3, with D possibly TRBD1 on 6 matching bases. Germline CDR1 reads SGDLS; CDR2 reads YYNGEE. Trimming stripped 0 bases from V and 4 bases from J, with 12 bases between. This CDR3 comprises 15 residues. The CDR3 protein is CASSVEGTTPDTQYF. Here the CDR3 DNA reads TGTGCCAGCAGCGTAGAGGGGACAACACCAGATACGCAGTATTTT.

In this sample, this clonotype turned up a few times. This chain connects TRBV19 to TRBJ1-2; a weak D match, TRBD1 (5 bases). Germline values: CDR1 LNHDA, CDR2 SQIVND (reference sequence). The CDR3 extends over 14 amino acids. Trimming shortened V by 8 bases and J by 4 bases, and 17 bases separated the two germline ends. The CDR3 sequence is CASGPGGTLYGYTF. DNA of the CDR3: TGTGCCAGTGGCCCCGGGGGGACCCTCTATGGCTACACCTTC.

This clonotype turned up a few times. The CDR3 nucleotides read TGTGCCAGCGCCACATCTAACCTGGGCGAGAGAGTATACGAGCAGTTCTTC. Its protein is CASATSNLGERVYEQFF. V gene TRBV2 combines with J gene TRBJ2-1; D is undetermined. In germline, CDR1 is SNHLY, CDR2 FYNNEI. Trimming pared 8 bases from V and 10 bases from J, leaving 30 bases between. The CDR3 sequence is 17 residues long.

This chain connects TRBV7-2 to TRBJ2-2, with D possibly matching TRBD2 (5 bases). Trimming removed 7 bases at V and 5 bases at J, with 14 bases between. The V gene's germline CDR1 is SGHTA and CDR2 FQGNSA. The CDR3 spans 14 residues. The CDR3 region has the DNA TGTGCCAGCAACCTAGCTCCGGGGACCGGGGAGCTGTTTTTT. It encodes CASNLAPGTGELFF.

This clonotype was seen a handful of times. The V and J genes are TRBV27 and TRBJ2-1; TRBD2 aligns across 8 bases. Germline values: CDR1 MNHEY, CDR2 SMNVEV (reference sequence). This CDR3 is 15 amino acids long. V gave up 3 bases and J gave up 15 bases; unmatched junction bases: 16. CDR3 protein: CASSLQTSVGFRWFF. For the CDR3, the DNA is TGTGCCAGCAGTTTGCAGACTAGCGTTGGATTTAGGTGGTTCTTC.

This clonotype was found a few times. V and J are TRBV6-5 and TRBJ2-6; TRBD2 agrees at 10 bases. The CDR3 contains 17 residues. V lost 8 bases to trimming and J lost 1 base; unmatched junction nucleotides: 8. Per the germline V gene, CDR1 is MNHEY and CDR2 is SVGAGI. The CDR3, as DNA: TGTGCCAGCTCTACTAGCGGGGATTATTCTGGGGCCAACGTCCTGACTTTC. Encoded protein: CASSTSGDYSGANVLTF.

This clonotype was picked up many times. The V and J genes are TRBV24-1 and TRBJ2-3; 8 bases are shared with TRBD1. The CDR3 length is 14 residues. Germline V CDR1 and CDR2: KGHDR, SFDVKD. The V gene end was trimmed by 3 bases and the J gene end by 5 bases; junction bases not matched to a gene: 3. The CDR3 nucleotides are TGTGCCACCAGTGATCCGACAGGGGTAGATACGCAGTATTTT. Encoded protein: CATSDPTGVDTQYF.

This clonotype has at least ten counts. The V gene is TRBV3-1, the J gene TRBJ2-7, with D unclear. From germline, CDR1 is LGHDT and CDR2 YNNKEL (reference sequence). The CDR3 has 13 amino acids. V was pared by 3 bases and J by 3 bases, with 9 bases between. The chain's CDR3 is CASSHNVIYEQYF. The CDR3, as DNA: TGTGCCAGCAGCCATAATGTAATCTACGAGCAGTACTTC.

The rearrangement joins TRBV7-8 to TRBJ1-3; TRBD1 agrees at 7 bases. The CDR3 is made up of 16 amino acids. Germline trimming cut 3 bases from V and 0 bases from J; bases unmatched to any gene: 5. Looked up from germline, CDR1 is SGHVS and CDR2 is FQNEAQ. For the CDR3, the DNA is TGTGCCAGCAGCTTTATCGGACAGGCCTCTGGAAACACCATATATTTT. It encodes CASSFIGQASGNTIYF.